This T cell receptor beta chain derives from a study of human T cells and chemical hapten exposure. Study conclusions and caveats: PT1 expanded TCR counts and patch test score were linked, and their correlation was positive.

V lost 8 bases to trimming and J lost 2 bases; unmatched junction nucleotides: 6. The CDR3 has 13 residues. Germline-derived CDR1 and CDR2 are LGHDT and YNNKEL (reference sequence). Note on this clonotype: Antigen: not known.

The sample's time point: patch test 1, 2 weeks after DPC sensitization. This sample's treatment: therapeutic diphenylcyclopropenone sensitization with weekly scalp DPC. From the RACE reads, TCRdb called clonotypes with MiXCR, one entry per CDR3 protein. The data hold 300,000 to 400,000 distinct CDR3 sequences, with roughly 6.9% observed a single time. The specimen was whole blood, collected in connection with sensitization to the hapten diphenylcyclopropenone (DPC). The V gene is TRBV3-1, the J gene TRBJ2-7, with 7 bases fitting TRBD1. The sequence came from a woman aged 18-29 years with alopecia areata. Some clones in this sample may be carry-over from other donors' samples. CDR3 bases: TGTGCCAGCTCCAAAGGGGGCCCCTACGAGCAGTACTTC. Translation gives CASSKGGPYEQYF.